This T cell receptor (beta chain) was captured in a study of blood T cell repertoires in COVID-19. TCRdb's table, derived via immunoSEQ multiplex PCR, lists solely in-frame clones and lacks some. The sample records more than 35,000 clones, about 80% being singletons. The receptor was isolated from a man between 65 and 85 years old with acute or convalescent COVID-19. Sequencing input: peripheral blood.

The CDR3: CASSPLTSPSTGELFF. DNA of the CDR3: TGTGCCAGCAGCCCACTTACTTCTCCGAGCACCGGGGAGCTGTTTTTT. The chain combines TRBV11-2 with TRBJ2-2; no definite D call. V was trimmed by 5 bases and J by 4 bases, leaving 17 bases between them. Germline CDR1 reads SGHAT; CDR2 reads FQNNGV. This CDR3 has 16 residues.